Following are 16 T cell receptor beta chains from one sample sequenced in a study of memory CD4+ T cells and cytomegalovirus serostatus. Generated by immunoSEQ multiplex PCR, the TCRdb table keeps only in-frame clones and is missing some. The repertoire holds some 95,000 clones, under 90% seen once, with roughly 4% in the top ten. The sort gate was single viable CD3+CD4+CD8-CD45RO+ cells for memory CD4+ T cells. Sequenced input: memory CD4+ T cells from blood. The receptors stem from an adult in good health and CMV-seropositive.

CDR3 DNA: TGTGCCAGCAGCTTGGACGGCGGATCAGATACGCAGTATTTT. Its protein is CASSLDGGSDTQYF. V gene TRBV5-4 combines with J gene TRBJ2-3; D unresolved. Germline CDR1 is SGHNT and CDR2 is YYREEE (reference sequence). CDR3 length: 14 residues. V dropped 0 bases and J dropped 4 bases, with 9 bases sitting between them.

This rearrangement joins TRBV19 to TRBJ1-1; 8 nucleotides match TRBD1. With 3 bases clipped from V and 5 bases from J, the junction kept 5 bases outside the gene matches. Germline V gene sequence: CDR1 LNHDA, CDR2 SQIVND (reference sequence). The CDR3 spans 14 residues. The CDR3 reads CASSIGRGRTEAFF. The CDR3 nucleotides read TGTGCCAGTAGTATCGGCAGGGGGCGAACTGAAGCTTTCTTT.

The rearrangement links TRBV7-5 to TRBJ2-2; TRBD2 is taken as the D call from the table, unchecked against the DNA. TRBV7-5 is marked as a pseudogene. This CDR3 has 12 residues. The CDR3 coding sequence is TGTGTCAGAAGCTTGCGGGGGGGCTGGCTGTTTTTT. It is translated as CVRSLRGGWLFF.

The chain employs TRBV5-1 and TRBJ2-2; 7 bases agree with TRBD2. The CDR3 is made up of 16 amino acids. V lost 4 bases, J lost 3 bases, and 9 bases stayed unmatched. In germline, CDR1 is SGHRS, CDR2 YFSETQ. The CDR3 region is CASSALAGDDTGELFF. CDR3 nucleotides: TGCGCCAGCAGCGCCCTTGCGGGGGATGACACCGGGGAGCTGTTTTTT.

The genes are TRBV5-5 and TRBJ1-5; 8 bases fit TRBD1. The CDR3 length is 14 residues. In germline, CDR1 is SGHKS, CDR2 YYEKEE (reference sequence). V was pared by 1 base and J by 6 bases, with 3 bases of the junction left unmatched. This CDR3 reads CASSLKQGGQPQHF. DNA for the CDR3: TGTGCCAGCAGCTTGAAACAGGGGGGTCAGCCCCAGCATTTT.

CDR3 region: CASSLGQAHQETQYF. The CDR3 DNA sequence: TGTGCCAGCAGCTTGGGGCAGGCCCACCAAGAGACCCAGTACTTC. The chain uses TRBV11-3 and TRBJ2-5; tentative D call: TRBD1 (5 bases). Germline V gene lookup returns CDR1 SGHNT and CDR2 YENEEA. Trimming left V 3 bases short and J 0 bases short, with 11 bases between. CDR3 length: 15 residues.

The V call is TRBV19, the J call TRBJ2-6; 10 bases align to TRBD2. CDR3 size: 15 residues. Trimming at V came to 6 bases and at J to 2 bases, leaving 1 base not matched to a gene. Per the germline V gene, CDR1 is LNHDA and CDR2 is SQIVND (reference sequence). CDR3 nucleotides: TGTGCCAGTAGGGGGACTAGCGCTGGGGCCAACGTCCTGACTTTC. Residues: CASRGTSAGANVLTF. Combining the CDR3 with reference TRBV19 and TRBJ2-6 gives the whole variable domain DGGITQSPKYLFRKEGQNVTLSCEQNLNHDAMYWYRQDPGQGLRLIYYSQIVNDFQKGDIAEGYSVSREKKESFPLTVTSAQKNPTAFYLCASRGTSAGANVLTFGAGSRLTVL.

The gene calls are TRBV29-1 and TRBJ1-1; no clear D. V was clipped by 2 bases and J by 10 bases, with 14 bases between them. Germline V gene lookup returns CDR1 SQVTM and CDR2 ANQGSEA. The CDR3 has 12 amino acids. The chain's CDR3 is CSVEFSAVGAFF. In DNA form, the CDR3 reads TGCAGCGTTGAATTTTCGGCGGTTGGAGCTTTCTTT.

This sequence joins TRBV21-1 and TRBJ1-1; the table gives TRBD1 as D, unverified against the DNA. TRBV21-1 has pseudogene status. This CDR3 comprises 16 residues. CDR3 residues: CASSKGRGTGYTEAFF. DNA of the CDR3: TGTGCCAGCAGCAAAGGGCGGGGGACAGGGTACACTGAAGCTTTCTTT.

The chain employs TRBV7-3 and TRBJ2-7, with 10 bases aligning to TRBD2. The CDR3 is 16 residues long. CDR1 and CDR2 (germline): SGHTA, FQGTGA. V dropped 5 bases and J dropped 1; count of bases not matched to a gene: 8. The CDR3 protein is CASSPSSGSPSYEQYF. The CDR3 coding sequence is TGTGCCAGCAGCCCCTCTAGCGGGAGCCCGTCCTACGAGCAGTACTTC.

This clone was picked up a small number of times. The chain carries TRBV5-1 and TRBJ2-1; 7 nucleotides line up with TRBD1. Germline CDR1 is SGHRS and CDR2 is YFSETQ. With V trimmed by 4 bases and J by 9 bases, 7 bases remained unmatched. The CDR3 runs 13 residues. CDR3 residues: CASSRNWDSEQFF. DNA for the CDR3: TGCGCCAGCAGCCGAAACTGGGACAGTGAGCAGTTCTTC. Supplemented by reference TRBV5-1 and TRBJ2-1, the full variable domain reads KAGVTQTPRYLIKTRGQQVTLSCSPISGHRSVSWYQQTPGQGLQFLFEYFSETQRNKGNFPGRFSGRQFSNSRSEMNVSTLELGDSALYLCASSRNWDSEQFFGPGTRLTVL.

This chain uses TRBV27 with TRBJ2-3, with D unclear. The V end was cut by 4 bases, the J end by 6 bases, with 5 bases between. This CDR3 is built from 11 residues. The germline gives CDR1 MNHEY, CDR2 SMNVEV (reference sequence). CDR3 residues: CASSSYDTQYF. The DNA of the CDR3 is TGTGCCAGCAGTTCGTACGATACGCAGTATTTT.

This clone was observed once. V is TRBV10-3 and J is TRBJ2-5; D unclear. V lost 2 bases to trimming and J lost 1 base, with 8 bases between them. Per germline, CDR1 ENHRY and CDR2 SYGVKD. The CDR3 is 14 amino acids. Here the CDR3 reads CAISEGLSQETQYF. The CDR3, as DNA: TGTGCCATCAGTGAGGGGCTAAGCCAAGAGACCCAGTACTTC.

The V and J genes are TRBV10-1 and TRBJ1-5; 7 positions match TRBD1. The CDR3 extends over 13 amino acids. With 5 bases clipped from V and 5 bases from J, the junction kept 3 bases outside the gene matches. Germline V gives CDR1 WNHNN, CDR2 SYGVQD (reference sequence). The CDR3 DNA sequence: TGCGCCAGCAGTAGACAGGGTGATCAGCCCCAGCATTTT. Translation: CASSRQGDQPQHF.

The V and J genes are TRBV5-4 and TRBJ2-5, with TRBD1 as a possible D gene (6 bases). V lost 3 bases to trimming and J lost 5 bases, with 14 bases between them. The CDR3 length is 14 residues. CDR1 is SGHNT and CDR2 is YYREEE in the germline V gene (reference sequence). CDR3 DNA: TGTGCCAGCAGCTCGCAGACAGGCCACGAGACCCAGTACTTC. Translating gives CASSSQTGHETQYF.

The rearrangement joins TRBV15 to TRBJ1-2; 11 bases fit TRBD1. CDR3 length: 17 amino acids. Trimming removed 4 bases from V and 6 bases from J; junction bases left unmatched: 13. Germline V lookup: CDR1 LNHNV, CDR2 YYDKDF (reference sequence). CDR3 nucleotides: TGTGCCACCAGCATACTACCTCCGGGACAGGGGGTAGATGGCTACACCTTC. Its translation: CATSILPPGQGVDGYTF.